Following are 13 T cell receptor beta chains from one sample sequenced in a study. In TCRdb, the RT-PCR reads were re-called with MiXCR into one record per CDR3 protein. Among about 700,000 distinct CDR3 sequences listed, 13% to 15% were seen once. The material sequenced was memory CD4+ T cells from blood. The receptors were sampled from a female donor in good health, serving as a healthy control.

This clonotype was picked up a small number of times. The chain combines TRBV5-5 with TRBJ2-6, with D perhaps TRBD2 (5 bases). Germline V gene lookup returns CDR1 SGHKS and CDR2 YYEKEE (reference sequence). This CDR3 region has 15 residues. Trimming removed 6 bases at V and 1 base at J, with 11 bases between. CDR3 bases: TGTGCCAGCACCCCCGGGGTTTCTGGGGCCAACGTCCTGACTTTC. Protein: CASTPGVSGANVLTF.

A few counts support this clonotype. The V call is TRBV20-1, the J call TRBJ1-5, with D unresolved. The germline V and J ends were trimmed by 3 bases and 6 bases, with 9 bases remaining between them. Germline-derived CDR1 and CDR2 are DFQATT and SNEGSKA (reference sequence). The CDR3 runs to 12 residues. The CDR3 reads CSASSNVQPQHF. The CDR3 nucleotides read TGCAGTGCTAGCAGTAATGTTCAGCCCCAGCATTTT.

J is TRBJ1-5 and V is TRBV20-1, with D perhaps TRBD1 (5 bases). This CDR3 region has 14 residues. Germline V gene lookup returns CDR1 DFQATT and CDR2 SNEGSKA (reference sequence). Between the trimmed V and J ends, which lost 0 bases and 5 bases, there was a span of 11 bases. CDR3 bases: TGCAGTGCTAGAGACACAGGTTACTATCAGCCCCAGCATTTT. It codes for CSARDTGYYQPQHF.

The chain recombines TRBV5-6 with TRBJ1-2, with D perhaps TRBD1 (5 bases). The germline gives CDR1 SGHDT, CDR2 YYEEEE. V lost 2 bases and J lost 4, with 9 bases in between. The CDR3 loop spans 13 amino acids. DNA of the CDR3: TGTGCCAGCAGCTTCGAGGGGTCCTATGGCTACACCTTC. It encodes CASSFEGSYGYTF.

The CDR3 loop is CASSQESRGPGYGYTF. The CDR3 DNA reads as TGTGCCAGCAGCCAAGAAAGTAGGGGTCCGGGCTATGGCTACACCTTC. The chain recombines TRBV3-1 with TRBJ1-2; weak D call: TRBD1 (5 bases). The CDR3 has 16 amino acids. Trimming cost V 0 bases and J 4 bases, with 15 bases left between them. Germline assignment: CDR1 LGHDT and CDR2 YNNKEL (reference sequence). Based on the CDR3 plus reference TRBV3-1 and TRBJ1-2, the full variable domain is DTAVSQTPKYLVTQMGNDKSIKCEQNLGHDTMYWYKQDSKKFLKIMFSYNNKELIINETVPNRFSPKSPDKAHLNLHINSLELGDSAVYFCASSQESRGPGYGYTFGSGTRLTVV.

The rearrangement links TRBV7-9 to TRBJ2-2; weak D call: TRBD2 (5 bases). V lost 0 bases and J 1 base, leaving 6 bases between the germline ends. The CDR3 totals 15 residues. CDR1 and CDR2 (germline): SEHNR, FQNEAQ (reference sequence). Written as DNA, the CDR3 is TGTGCCAGCAGCTTAGCTCGGGAGAACACCGGGGAGCTGTTTTTT. Translating it yields CASSLARENTGELFF.

The rearrangement uses TRBV4-2 and TRBJ2-3; D is uncertain. CDR3 length: 13 amino acids. Trimming stripped 6 bases from V and 3 bases from J, with 10 bases between. Germline CDR1 is LGHNA and CDR2 is YNFKEQ. The CDR3 DNA sequence: TGTGCCAGCAGTCAGAGTAGGACAGATACGCAGTATTTT. Protein sequence: CASSQSRTDTQYF.

This rearrangement joins TRBV5-8 to TRBJ2-7; 11 bases fit TRBD1. The ends lost 4 bases at V and 7 bases at J; junction bases unmatched: 7. Per the germline V gene, CDR1 is SGHTS and CDR2 is YDEGEE. The CDR3 is 14 residues long. The CDR3 nucleotides are TGTGCCAGCAGCCCCTGGGACAGGGGGGGAGAGCAGTACTTC. Translated, it gives CASSPWDRGGEQYF. Full variable domain (rest looked up from reference TRBV5-8 and TRBJ2-7): EAGVTQSPTHLIKTRGQQATLRCSPISGHTSVYWYQQALGLGLQFLLWYDEGEERNRGNFPPRFSGRQFPNYSSELNVNALELEDSALYLCASSPWDRGGEQYFGPGTRLTVT.

This clonotype was found a few times. The rearrangement joins TRBV27 to TRBJ1-1, with D perhaps matching TRBD1 (5 bases). CDR1 and CDR2 from the germline V gene are MNHEY and SMNVEV (reference sequence). The CDR3 covers 13 residues. V lost 5 bases to trimming and J lost 4 bases, with 11 bases between them. This chain's CDR3 is CASSRTWFTEAFF. The CDR3 region has the DNA TGTGCCAGCAGTAGGACATGGTTCACTGAAGCTTTCTTT.

This clonotype occurred many times. This rearrangement joins TRBV29-1 to TRBJ2-7, with D perhaps TRBD1 or TRBD2 (6 bases each). The CDR3 length is 17 residues. CDR1 SQVTM and CDR2 ANQGSEA come from the germline V gene. Trimming removed 4 bases from V and 1 base from J, with 23 bases in between. CDR3 sequence reads: CSVGGMSGVRGSYEQYF. CDR3 coding DNA: TGCAGCGTTGGAGGGATGTCGGGGGTGAGGGGGTCCTACGAGCAGTACTTC.

The rearrangement joins TRBV20-1 to TRBJ2-2; no definite D call. The germline V and J ends were trimmed by 4 bases and 4 bases, with 16 bases remaining between them. The CDR3 has 15 residues. The germline V gene has CDR1 DFQATT and CDR2 SNEGSKA (reference sequence). For the CDR3, the DNA is TGCAGTGCTAATAAGCCAAACGCCGGCACCGGGGAGCTGTTTTTT. It encodes CSANKPNAGTGELFF.

This clonotype occurred a few times. The CDR3 loop reads CASSHRWGRGPTSSTQQYF. CDR3 DNA: TGTGCCAGCAGTCATCGGTGGGGGAGGGGTCCTACGAGCAGTACTCAGCAGTACTTC. The J gene is TRBJ2-7, the V gene TRBV27; 7 nucleotides agree with TRBD2. V shed 5 bases and J 8 bases; nucleotides not matched to a gene: 27. This CDR3 has 19 amino acids. Germline CDR1 and CDR2: MNHEY and SMNVEV (reference sequence).

The chain has TRBV27 and TRBJ2-5, with D perhaps TRBD2 (5 bases). CDR1 is MNHEY, CDR2 SMNVEV, per germline (reference sequence). Trimming stripped 4 bases from V and 4 bases from J, with 13 bases between. The CDR3 loop spans 14 amino acids. The chain's CDR3 is CASSSTRVGETQYF. CDR3 sequence (DNA): TGTGCCAGCAGTTCGACGAGGGTAGGAGAGACCCAGTACTTC.